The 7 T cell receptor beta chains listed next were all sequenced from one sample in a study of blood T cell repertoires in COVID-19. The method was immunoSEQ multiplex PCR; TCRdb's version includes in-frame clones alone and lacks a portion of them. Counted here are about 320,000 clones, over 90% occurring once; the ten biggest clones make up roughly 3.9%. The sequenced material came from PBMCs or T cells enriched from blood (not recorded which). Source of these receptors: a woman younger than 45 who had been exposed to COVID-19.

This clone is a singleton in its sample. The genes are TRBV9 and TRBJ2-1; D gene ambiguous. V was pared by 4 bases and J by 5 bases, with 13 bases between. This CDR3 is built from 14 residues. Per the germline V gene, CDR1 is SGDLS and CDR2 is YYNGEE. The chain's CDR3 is CASSSRRWDNEQFF. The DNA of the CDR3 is TGTGCCAGCAGCAGTCGGAGATGGGACAATGAGCAGTTCTTC.

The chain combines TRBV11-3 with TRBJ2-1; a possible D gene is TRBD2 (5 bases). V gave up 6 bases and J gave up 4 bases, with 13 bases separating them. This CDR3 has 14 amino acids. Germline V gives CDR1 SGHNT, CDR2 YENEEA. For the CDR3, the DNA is TGTGCCAGCAGTAACGGACTGGTTTACAATGAGCAGTTCTTC. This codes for CASSNGLVYNEQFF.

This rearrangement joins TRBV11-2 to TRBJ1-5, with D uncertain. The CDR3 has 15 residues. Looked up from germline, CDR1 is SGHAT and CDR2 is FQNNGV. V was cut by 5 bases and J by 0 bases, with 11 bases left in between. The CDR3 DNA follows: TGTGCCAGCAGCGCGAACGCGGATAGCAATCAGCCCCAGCATTTT. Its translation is CASSANADSNQPQHF.

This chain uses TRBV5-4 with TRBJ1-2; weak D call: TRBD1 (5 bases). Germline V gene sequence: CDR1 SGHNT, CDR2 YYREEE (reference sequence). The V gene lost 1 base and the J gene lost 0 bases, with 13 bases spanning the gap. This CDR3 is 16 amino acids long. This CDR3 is CASSLLAGPSNYGYTF. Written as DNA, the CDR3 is TGTGCCAGCAGCTTGTTGGCAGGGCCCTCTAACTATGGCTACACCTTC.

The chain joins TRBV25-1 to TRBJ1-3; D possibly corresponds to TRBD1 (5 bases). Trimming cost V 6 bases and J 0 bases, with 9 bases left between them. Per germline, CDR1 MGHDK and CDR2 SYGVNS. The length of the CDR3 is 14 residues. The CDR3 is CASSGGFSGNTIYF. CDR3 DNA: TGTGCCAGCAGCGGGGGTTTCTCTGGAAACACCATATATTTT. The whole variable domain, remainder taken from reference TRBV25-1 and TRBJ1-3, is EADIYQTPRYLVIGTGKKITLECSQTMGHDKMYWYQQDPGMELHLIHYSYGVNSTEKGDLSSESTVSRIRTEHFPLTLESARPSHTSQYLCASSGGFSGNTIYFGEGSWLTVV.

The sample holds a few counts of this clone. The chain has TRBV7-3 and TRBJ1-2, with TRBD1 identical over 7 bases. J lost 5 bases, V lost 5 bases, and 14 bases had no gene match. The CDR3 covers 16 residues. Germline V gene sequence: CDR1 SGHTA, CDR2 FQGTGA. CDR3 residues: CASSVQTGAPGYGYTF. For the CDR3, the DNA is TGTGCCAGCAGCGTCCAAACAGGGGCCCCCGGGTATGGCTACACCTTC.

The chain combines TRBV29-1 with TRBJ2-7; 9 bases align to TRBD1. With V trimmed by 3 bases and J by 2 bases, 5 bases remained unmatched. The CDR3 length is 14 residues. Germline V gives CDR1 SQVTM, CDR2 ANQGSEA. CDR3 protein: CSVESGTGTYEQYF. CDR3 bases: TGCAGCGTTGAGTCCGGGACAGGGACCTACGAGCAGTACTTC.